This TCR beta chain was documented in a study of T cells in Graves' hyperthyroidism and ophthalmopathy. The study, taken as a whole, reports: Blood samples included most of the expanded thyroid clonotypes exceeding 0.001. Stable hyperthyroidism and ophthalmopathy were separated using 13 V-J signatures.

Disease lasting under 3 months, a NOSPECS grade of at least 4, and a Clinical Activity Score of at least 3 were features of the ophthalmopathy patients. The CDR3 contains 15 residues. Germline V CDR1 and CDR2: GTSNPN, SVGIG (reference sequence). V shed 1 base, J shed 6 bases, and the junction held 7 bases outside the gene matches. This clonotype was recorded many times. The antigen remains unidentified. Amplification of TCR beta CDR3 regions used RNA as the template. Using the HTBI primer set, a first-round RT-PCR was run on the TCR CDR3. Each CDR3 protein is one row after TCRdb ran MiXCR on the multiplex PCR reads. This table has 500,000 to 750,000 distinct CDR3 sequences, 11% to 15% appearing once.

The source material was blood. The origin of this receptor is a woman younger than 35 with Graves' ophthalmopathy. The V and J genes are TRBV30 and TRBJ2-4; the match to TRBD1 covers 9 bases. DNA for the CDR3: TGTGCCTGGAGTGGGGACAGGGCAAGTGCAAACATTCAGTACTTC. Its protein product is CAWSGDRASANIQYF.